This T cell receptor (beta chain) was retrieved from a study of beta chain features in type 1 diabetes. About the research overall: Age and gender were similar between patients and healthy donors, as were cell yields. Summed over all samples, the examined sorted cells came to 107,917,701.

The sequenced template was cDNA made from the entire isolated RNA. Method: immunoSEQ multiplex PCR; TCRdb's copy keeps in-frame clones and lacks some. The sample lists 250,000 to 300,000 clones, more than 13% occurring once. The germline V gene encodes CDR1 SGHTA and CDR2 FQGNSA. This CDR3 is 14 amino acids long. V trimming: 5 bases; J trimming: 7 bases; junction bases outside the gene matches: 6. Findings and limits, study-wide: Shorter TCRB CDR3s, moderately but significantly so, marked every one of the four CD4+ subsets in Type 1 diabetes patients. The naive, central memory and Treg TCRB repertoires of patients appeared to be more similar to one another than those of healthy donors. At VDJ recombination sites, type 1 diabetes patients had fewer insertions and more deleted nucleotides.

Notes on this clone: No antigen is known for it.

The chain couples TRBV7-2 to TRBJ1-5, with 9 bases that match TRBD1. The sequence came from a young man with type 1 diabetes. Sequencing was done on a sample of naive CD4+ T cells from blood. CDR3 bases: TGTGCCAGCAGCCCGGGACAGGGATGGCAGCCCCAGCATTTT. This codes for CASSPGQGWQPQHF.